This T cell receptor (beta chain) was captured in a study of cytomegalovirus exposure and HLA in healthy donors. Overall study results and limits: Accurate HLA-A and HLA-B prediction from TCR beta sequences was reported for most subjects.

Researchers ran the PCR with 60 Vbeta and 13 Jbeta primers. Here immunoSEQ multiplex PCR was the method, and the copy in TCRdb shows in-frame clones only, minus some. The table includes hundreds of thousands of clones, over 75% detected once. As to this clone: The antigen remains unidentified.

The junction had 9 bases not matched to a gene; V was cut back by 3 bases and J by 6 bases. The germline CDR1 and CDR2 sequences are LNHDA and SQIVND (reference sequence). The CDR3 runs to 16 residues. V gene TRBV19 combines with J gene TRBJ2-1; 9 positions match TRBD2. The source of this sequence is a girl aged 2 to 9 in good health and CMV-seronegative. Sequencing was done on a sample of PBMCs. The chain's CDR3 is CASSMGGGAFLNEQFF. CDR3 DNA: TGTGCCAGTAGTATGGGCGGGGGGGCATTCCTCAATGAGCAGTTCTTC.